Presented here are 10 T cell receptor beta chains from one specimen sequenced in a study of patients and donors after allogeneic stem cell transplantation. TCRdb processed the RT-PCR reads anew with MiXCR; each CDR3 protein has one entry. The repertoire holds approximately 57,000 distinct CDR3 sequences, with 13% as singletons. The sample taken for sequencing was blood, either unsorted or a sorted T cell fraction (not recorded which). The source is a human donor who was either an allogeneic HSCT recipient or a stem cell or donor lymphocyte infusion donor (not recorded which). It is not recorded whose cells these are; they may come from a transplant donor.

In this sample, this clonotype turned up many times. This rearrangement joins TRBV9 to TRBJ1-2; D is unresolved. V was trimmed by 0 bases and J by 3 bases, leaving 3 bases between them. CDR1 SGDLS and CDR2 YYNGEE come from the germline V gene. The CDR3 sequence is 12 residues long. CDR3 bases: TGTGCCAGCAGCGTAGGTGACTATGGCTACACCTTC. Its translation: CASSVGDYGYTF.

In DNA form, the CDR3 reads TGCGCCAGCAGCCCGGTGGGGGGAAACAATCAGCCCCAGCATTTT. As protein: CASSPVGGNNQPQHF. The rearrangement uses TRBV4-1 and TRBJ1-5, with D possibly being TRBD1 (5 bases). Germline CDR1 is MGHRA and CDR2 is YSYEKL. The V end was cut by 4 bases, the J end by 3 bases, with 13 bases between. CDR3 length equals 15 residues.

This clonotype was counted a few times. The V gene is TRBV3-1, the J gene TRBJ2-3, with 8 bases identical to TRBD2. CDR3 length equals 17 residues. Germline V gene data show CDR1 as LGHDT and CDR2 as YNNKEL (reference sequence). Trimming removed 3 bases from V and 5 bases from J; junction bases left unmatched: 13. CDR3 loop: CASSHAPISGRGDTQYF. For the CDR3, the DNA is TGTGCCAGCAGCCACGCGCCGATAAGCGGGAGAGGAGATACGCAGTATTTT.

The V and J genes are TRBV5-1 and TRBJ1-2, with D maybe TRBD1 (5 bases). Germline CDR1 reads SGHRS; CDR2 reads YFSETQ. V was shortened by 2 bases and J by 4 bases, with 15 bases between the two germline ends. CDR3 length: 15 amino acids. The DNA for the CDR3 is TGCGCCAGCAGCTTCGCGATGACAGAAATCTATGGCTACACCTTC. Translated: CASSFAMTEIYGYTF.

This clonotype was found many times. This sequence joins TRBV29-1 and TRBJ1-2, with 9 bases matching TRBD1. The CDR3 has 13 residues. With 6 bases clipped from V and 8 bases from J, the junction kept 10 bases outside the gene matches. Germline CDR1 and CDR2: SQVTM and ANQGSEA. The CDR3 DNA reads TGCAGCGTCGCGCTACAGGGGGCCTCCGGCTACACCTTC. Protein: CSVALQGASGYTF.

This clonotype occurred many times. V and J are TRBV10-3 and TRBJ1-5, with TRBD1 identical over 12 bases. This CDR3 comprises 18 residues. The J segment lost 0 bases and the V segment lost 6 bases, leaving 9 bases of the junction unmatched. The germline V gene encodes CDR1 ENHRY and CDR2 SYGVKD. The CDR3 reads CAIRSGTGGENSNQPQHF. The CDR3 DNA reads as TGTGCCATCAGATCAGGGACAGGGGGCGAAAATAGCAATCAGCCCCAGCATTTT.

This clonotype turned up a few times. This chain connects TRBV12-3 or TRBV12-4 to TRBJ2-1, with unresolved D. Deletions cut 2 bases from V and 5 bases from J, with 13 bases between. The CDR3 contains 15 residues. DNA for the CDR3: TGTGCCAGCAGTTTATCCCGAAACGTCAACAATGAGCAGTTCTTC. Protein sequence: CASSLSRNVNNEQFF.

This clonotype was seen many times. The chain's CDR3 is CASSPTRTNYGYTF. DNA for the CDR3: TGTGCCAGCAGCCCAACAAGGACTAACTATGGCTACACCTTC. The chain links TRBV5-6 to TRBJ1-2; D remains ambiguous. V was cut by 4 bases and J by 0 bases, with 10 bases left in between. The CDR3 spans 14 residues. Germline V CDR1 and CDR2: SGHDT, YYEEEE. Looking up the rest from reference TRBV5-6 and TRBJ1-2 gives the full variable domain: DAGVTQSPTHLIKTRGQQVTLRCSPKSGHDTVSWYQQALGQGPQFIFQYYEEEERQRGNFPDRFSGHQFPNYSSELNVNALLLGDSALYLCASSPTRTNYGYTFGSGTRLTVV.

This clonotype was counted between two and nine times. V gene TRBV20-1 combines with J gene TRBJ2-7; perhaps D is TRBD1 or TRBD2 (7 bases each). CDR1 is DFQATT and CDR2 is SNEGSKA in the germline V gene (reference sequence). Trimming pared 2 bases from V and 2 bases from J, leaving 19 bases between. This CDR3 region has 16 residues. This CDR3 is CSARIFRQGGAYEQYF. CDR3 sequence (DNA): TGCAGTGCTAGAATCTTTCGACAGGGAGGGGCCTACGAGCAGTACTTC.

This clonotype was counted ten times or more. The chain joins TRBV12-3 or TRBV12-4 to TRBJ1-1; D is ambiguous. Trimming shortened V by 6 bases and J by 1 base, and 9 bases separated the two germline ends. The CDR3 consists of 13 residues. CDR3 sequence (DNA): TGTGCCAGCAGCCGGGAGGGGAACACTGAAGCTTTCTTT. This codes for CASSREGNTEAFF.